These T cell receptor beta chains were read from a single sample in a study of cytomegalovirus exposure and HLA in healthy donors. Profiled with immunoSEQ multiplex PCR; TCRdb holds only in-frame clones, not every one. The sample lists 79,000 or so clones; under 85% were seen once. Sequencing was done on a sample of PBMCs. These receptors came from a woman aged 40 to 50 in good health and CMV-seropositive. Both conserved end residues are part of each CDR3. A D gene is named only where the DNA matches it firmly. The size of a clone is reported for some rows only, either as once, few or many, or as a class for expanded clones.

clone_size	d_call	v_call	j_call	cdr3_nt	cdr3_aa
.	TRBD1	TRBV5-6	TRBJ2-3	TGTGCCAGCAGCTGGGGACTGGACAGGGGAACAGATACGCAGTATTTT	CASSWGLDRGTDTQYF
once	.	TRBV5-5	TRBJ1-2	TGTGCCAGCAGCTTTGCGGGCCGAGAAAACTATGGCTACACCTTC	CASSFAGRENYGYTF
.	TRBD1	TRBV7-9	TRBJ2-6	TGTGCCAGCAGCTCACCGGGACAGCTCTCTGGGGCCAACGTCCTGACTTTC	CASSSPGQLSGANVLTF
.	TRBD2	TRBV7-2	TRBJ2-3	TGTGCCAGCAGCTTTAATGCGGGAGGTTTAACAGATACGCAGTATTTT	CASSFNAGGLTDTQYF
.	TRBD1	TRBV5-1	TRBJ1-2	TGCGCCAGCAGCTTGGACCAGGGGGTACGGGCCGGCTACACCTTC	CASSLDQGVRAGYTF
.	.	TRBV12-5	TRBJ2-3	TGTGCTAGTGGTCCCCTCTCAGGGTTGGGGACAGATACGCAGTATTTT	CASGPLSGLGTDTQYF
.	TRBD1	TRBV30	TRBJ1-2	TGTGCCTGGAGTGCACTACAGGGGGCGAATGGCTACACCTTC	CAWSALQGANGYTF
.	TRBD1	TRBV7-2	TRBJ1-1	TGTGCCAGCAGCCCCCAGGGGGCGCGGAGAACTGAAGCTTTCTTT	CASSPQGARRTEAFF
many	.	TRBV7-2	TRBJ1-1	TGTGCCAGCAGCTTCGATCGAAGCCCGAACACTGAAGCTTTCTTT	CASSFDRSPNTEAFF
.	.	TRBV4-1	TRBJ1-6	TGCGCCAGCAGCCAACAGGGATCCTATAATTCACCCCTCCACTTT	CASSQQGSYNSPLHF
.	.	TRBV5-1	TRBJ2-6	TGCGCCAGCAGCTTGGCAGAGGGTGGCTCTGGGGCCAACGTCCTGACTTTC	CASSLAEGGSGANVLTF
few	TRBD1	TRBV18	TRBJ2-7	TGTGCCAGCTCACCATCGAGGGGGCTAGGGGAGCAGTACTTC	CASSPSRGLGEQYF
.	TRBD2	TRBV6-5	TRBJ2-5	TGTGCCAGCAGTTACGTTAGCGGGATCTGGGAGACCCAGTACTTC	CASSYVSGIWETQYF
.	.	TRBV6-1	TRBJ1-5	TGTGCCAGCACCCCGGGGGGGGGAAATCAGCCCCAGCATTTT	CASTPGGGNQPQHF
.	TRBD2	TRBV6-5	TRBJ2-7	TGTGCCAGCAGCCAGGGAGGGTTTTTGTACGATCTGTACTTC	CASSQGGFLYDLYF
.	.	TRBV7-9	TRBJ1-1	TGTGCCAGCAGCTTAGGAGACGGGGTGAACACTGAAGCTTTCTTT	CASSLGDGVNTEAFF
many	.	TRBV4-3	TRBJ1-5	TGCGCCAGCAGCCAAGATTCGGGTAGCAATCAGCCCCAGCATTTT	CASSQDSGSNQPQHF
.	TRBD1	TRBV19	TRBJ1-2	TGTGCCAGTACGGGACAGACGAACTATGGCTACACCTTC	CASTGQTNYGYTF
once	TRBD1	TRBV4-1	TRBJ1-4	TGCGCCAGCAGCCGCCTCAGGGGGCAGGATGAAAAACTGTTTTTT	CASSRLRGQDEKLFF
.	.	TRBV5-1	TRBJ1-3	TGCGCCAGCAAAAGAGACAGCTCTGGAAACACCATATATTTT	CASKRDSSGNTIYF
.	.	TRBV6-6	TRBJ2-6	TGTGCCAGCAGTTTGTTAGCCTCTGGGGCCAACGTCCTGACTTTC	CASSLLASGANVLTF
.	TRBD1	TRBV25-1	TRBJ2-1	TGTGCCACCCGACGGGGACAGGTAAACAATGAGCAGTTCTTC	CATRRGQVNNEQFF
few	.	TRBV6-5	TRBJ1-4	TGTGCCAGCAGCCTCACAAGTACTAATGAAAAACTGTTTTTT	CASSLTSTNEKLFF
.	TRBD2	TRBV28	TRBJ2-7	TGTGCCAGCAGTAGAGCAGTTCTAGCGGGAGGGCCGGACGAGCAGTACTTC	CASSRAVLAGGPDEQYF
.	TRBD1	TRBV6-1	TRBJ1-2	TGTGCCAGCAGGTCAGACAGGGGTCGTGGCTACACCTTC	CASRSDRGRGYTF
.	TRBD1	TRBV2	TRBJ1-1	TGTGCCAGCAGGACAGGGACAGGGAGGGTGAACACTGAAGCTTTCTTT	CASRTGTGRVNTEAFF
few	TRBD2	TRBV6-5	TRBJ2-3	TGTGCCAGTAATTCCGGGGGGGGCCGCACAGATACGCAGTATTTT	CASNSGGGRTDTQYF
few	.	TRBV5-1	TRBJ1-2	TGCGCCAGCAGCGAGCAGGACTTTAACTATGGCTACACCTTC	CASSEQDFNYGYTF
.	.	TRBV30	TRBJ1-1	TGTGCCTGGAGTGGACCGGGGGCTGAAGCTTTCTTT	CAWSGPGAEAFF
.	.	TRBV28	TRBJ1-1	TGTGCCAGCAGTCTTGGACAGACTGATAACACTGAAGCTTTCTTT	CASSLGQTDNTEAFF
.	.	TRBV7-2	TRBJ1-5	TGTGCCAGCAGCTTATGGGGATACGGGGGCAATCAGCCCCAGCATTTT	CASSLWGYGGNQPQHF
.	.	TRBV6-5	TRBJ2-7	TGTGCCAGCAGGCCAAGGGCAGGGGGGACCTACGAGCAGTACTTC	CASRPRAGGTYEQYF
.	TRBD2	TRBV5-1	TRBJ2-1	TGCGCCAGCAGCTTGGGGTTGGTAGCGGGAGTTGTCTACAATGAGCAGTTCTTC	CASSLGLVAGVVYNEQFF
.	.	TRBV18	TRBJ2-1	TGTGCCAGCTCACCACCTGCAGGTAATTCTTACAATGAGCAGTTCTTC	CASSPPAGNSYNEQFF
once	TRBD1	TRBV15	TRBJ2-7	TGTGCCACCAGCAGAGGGTCTGAGACAGGGAAGAACGAGCAGTACTTC	CATSRGSETGKNEQYF
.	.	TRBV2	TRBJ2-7	TGTTCAGGTGGCAGAAACTCCTACGAGCAGTACTTC	CSGGRNSYEQYF
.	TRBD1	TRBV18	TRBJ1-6	TGTGCCAGCTCACCTTCGGGACAGTCTAATTCACCCCTCCACTTT	CASSPSGQSNSPLHF
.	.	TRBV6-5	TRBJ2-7	TGTGCCAGCCGGAGGTCAGCGAAGAACTACGAGCAGTACTTC	CASRRSAKNYEQYF
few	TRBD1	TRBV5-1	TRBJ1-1	TGCGCCAGCAGCTTGGGACAGGGCTCGAACACTGAAGCTTTCTTT	CASSLGQGSNTEAFF
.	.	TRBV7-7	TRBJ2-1	TGTGCTAGCAGCCTACGCCCAGCAGGTCGTAATGAGCAGTTCTTC	CASSLRPAGRNEQFF
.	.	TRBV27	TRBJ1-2	TGTGCCAGCAGTTTATCCGGGGGGGTGGGTGGCTACACCTTC	CASSLSGGVGGYTF
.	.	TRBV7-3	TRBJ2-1	TGTGCCAGCAGCTTAACGTTAAGGGGTGAGCAGTTCTTC	CASSLTLRGEQFF
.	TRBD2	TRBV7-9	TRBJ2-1	TGTGCCAGCACCACAGAGGCTAGCGGGAGCACTGAGCAGTTCTTC	CASTTEASGSTEQFF
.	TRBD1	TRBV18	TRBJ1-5	TGTGCCAGCTCACCAGGACAGGATAGCAATCAGCCCCAGCATTTT	CASSPGQDSNQPQHF